The 11 T cell receptor beta chains presented below share a single source sample, sequenced in a study of T cells in Graves' hyperthyroidism and ophthalmopathy. Amplified TCR beta CDR3 regions came from RNA transcripts. In the first-round RT-PCR of the TCR CDR3, the HTBI primer set was used. Each CDR3 protein gets one entry after TCRdb re-called the multiplex PCR reads with MiXCR. The sample holds around 560,000 distinct CDR3 sequences, over 15% seen once. The sample was blood. All receptors come from a woman in her late teens or twenties with Graves' hyperthyroidism.

Only a few counts were recorded for this clonotype. The rearrangement joins TRBV29-1 to TRBJ2-7; D is possibly TRBD2 (5 bases). V shed 3 bases and J shed 5 bases, with 14 bases lying between them. Germline V gene data show CDR1 as SQVTM and CDR2 as ANQGSEA. The CDR3 is 13 residues long. The CDR3 bases are TGCAGCGTTGAGGCCCGGGGTGGTGACGAGCAGTACTTC. Protein product: CSVEARGGDEQYF.

This clonotype was recorded many times. The chain uses TRBV11-2 and TRBJ2-1; 7 bases are a match to TRBD2. CDR1 is SGHAT and CDR2 is FQNNGV in the germline V gene. This CDR3 is built from 17 residues. V was clipped by 1 base and J by 1 base; unmatched bases: 7. The CDR3 protein is CASSLGVARGSYNEQFF. The DNA of the CDR3 is TGTGCCAGCAGCTTAGGGGTGGCGCGGGGGTCCTACAATGAGCAGTTCTTC.

The CDR3 sequence is CASSLAGQGGQPQHF. CDR3 sequence (DNA): TGTGCCAGCAGCTTAGCGGGACAGGGAGGTCAGCCCCAGCATTTT. The chain uses TRBV7-9 and TRBJ1-5; 9 bases match TRBD1. The V gene end was trimmed by 0 bases and the J gene end by 6 bases; junction bases not matched to a gene: 3. The CDR3 extends over 15 amino acids. The germline CDR1 and CDR2 sequences are SEHNR and FQNEAQ (reference sequence).

The chain combines TRBV20-1 with TRBJ2-5; 7 positions match TRBD2. The CDR3 consists of 16 residues. The V gene end was trimmed by 0 bases and the J gene end by 2 bases; junction bases not matched to a gene: 9. Germline CDR1 DFQATT, CDR2 SNEGSKA (reference sequence). The CDR3 DNA sequence: TGCAGTGCTAGAGACGGTCGCGGGGGAATACAAGAGACCCAGTACTTC. Encoded protein: CSARDGRGGIQETQYF.

J is TRBJ1-2 and V is TRBV10-1, with a possible D match to TRBD1 (5 bases). The V gene lost 0 bases and the J gene lost 6 bases, with 17 bases spanning the gap. This CDR3 is built from 16 residues. The germline V gene has CDR1 WNHNN and CDR2 SYGVQD (reference sequence). CDR3 bases: TGCGCCAGCAGTGAGTCGGTGGGGGTCGGGTCCGATGGCTACACCTTC. Its translation is CASSESVGVGSDGYTF.

The chain combines TRBV19 with TRBJ1-2; D is unclear. The CDR3 length is 13 residues. Germline V gives CDR1 LNHDA, CDR2 SQIVND (reference sequence). The V and J ends lost 3 bases and 4 bases respectively, with 9 bases between them. CDR3 sequence: CASSIVEAYGYTF. Here the CDR3 DNA reads TGTGCCAGTAGTATTGTGGAGGCCTATGGCTACACCTTC.

The chain is built from TRBV19 and TRBJ2-1, with 8 bases aligning to TRBD1. With V trimmed by 3 bases and J by 6 bases, 10 bases remained unmatched. CDR1 and CDR2 (germline): LNHDA, SQIVND (reference sequence). The CDR3 runs to 16 residues. The CDR3 spells CASSMFGTGRVNEQFF. The CDR3 coding sequence is TGTGCCAGTAGTATGTTTGGGACAGGACGGGTCAATGAGCAGTTCTTC.

Many counts were recorded for this clonotype. The chain recombines TRBV3-1 with TRBJ1-2, with D unresolved. The V and J ends lost 0 bases and 8 bases respectively, with 10 bases between them. Looked up from germline, CDR1 is LGHDT and CDR2 is YNNKEL (reference sequence). This CDR3 has 13 amino acids. CDR3 coding DNA: TGTGCCAGCAGCCAAGATTCGACGGGGGGCTACACCTTC. It codes for CASSQDSTGGYTF.

This clonotype was seen ten or more times. V usage is TRBV2 and J usage is TRBJ1-1; no firm D call. The CDR3 runs to 13 residues. CDR1 is SNHLY and CDR2 is FYNNEI in the germline V gene. Trimming left V 2 bases short and J 1 base short, with 5 bases between. The CDR3 DNA reads TGTGCCAGCAGTGAATCGGGGAACACTGAAGCTTTCTTT. Protein sequence: CASSESGNTEAFF.

This clonotype was recorded at least ten times. The chain employs TRBV20-1 and TRBJ2-5; D possibly corresponds to TRBD2 (6 bases). CDR3 length: 13 residues. In germline, CDR1 is DFQATT, CDR2 SNEGSKA (reference sequence). The CDR3 DNA is TGCAGCGCGCGACGGGAGTATCGGGAGACCCAGTACTTC. This codes for CSARREYRETQYF.

V is TRBV28 and J is TRBJ2-7; D possibly uses TRBD1 or TRBD2 (7 bases each). Trimming shortened V by 6 bases and J by 2 bases, and 17 bases separated the two germline ends. The germline gives CDR1 MDHEN, CDR2 SYDVKM. The CDR3 totals 15 residues. The DNA for the CDR3 is TGTGCCAGCAGACCGGTGACAGGGACTACCTACGAGCAGTACTTC. Its protein product is CASRPVTGTTYEQYF. The full variable domain, rest sourced from reference TRBV28 and TRBJ2-7, is DVKVTQSSRYLVKRTGEKVFLECVQDMDHENMFWYRQDPGLGLRLIYFSYDVKMKEKGDIPEGYSVSREKKERFSLILESASTNQTSMYLCASRPVTGTTYEQYFGPGTRLTVT.